The rows below give T cell receptor beta chains drawn from one sample of a study of blood T cell repertoires in COVID-19. Sequenced by immunoSEQ multiplex PCR; TCRdb stores in-frame clones only, minus some. The table lists some 200,000 clones, 80% to 90% of them singletons. The sequencing sample was made of PBMCs or T cells enriched from blood (not recorded which). These TCRs come from a woman aged 45-59 years who had been exposed to COVID-19. Both conserved end residues are part of each CDR3. D genes are given only for firm matches. The size of a clone is reported for some rows only, either as once, few or many, or as a class for expanded clones.

J gene: TRBJ2-1
D gene: TRBD1
V gene: TRBV29-1
clone size: once
CDR3 DNA: TGCAGCGTTGCCGGGACAGGGGGTCTTGAGCAGTTCTTC
CDR3 protein: CSVAGTGGLEQFF

J gene: TRBJ2-5
D gene: .
V gene: TRBV11-2
clone size: .
CDR3 DNA: TGTGCCAGCAGCTTAGATCAGGGTAGGCAGACCCAGTACTTC
CDR3 protein: CASSLDQGRQTQYF

J gene: TRBJ2-7
D gene: .
V gene: TRBV7-2
clone size: .
CDR3 DNA: TGTGCCAGCAGCCCCAGGGGACGGATCACCTACGAGCAGTACTTC
CDR3 protein: CASSPRGRITYEQYF

J gene: TRBJ2-5
D gene: .
V gene: TRBV10-3
clone size: .
CDR3 DNA: TGTGCCATCAGTGAGCCCGGACAGATAGAGACCCAGTACTTC
CDR3 protein: CAISEPGQIETQYF

J gene: TRBJ2-7
D gene: TRBD2
V gene: TRBV27
clone size: .
CDR3 DNA: TGTGCCAGCAGTTCACGGGGGGGCCTATCATACGAGCAGTACTTC
CDR3 protein: CASSSRGGLSYEQYF

J gene: TRBJ1-5
D gene: TRBD1
V gene: TRBV13
clone size: .
CDR3 DNA: TGTGCCAGCAGCTTGGGACAGGGAGGTCAGCCCCAGCATTTT
CDR3 protein: CASSLGQGGQPQHF

J gene: TRBJ2-7
D gene: TRBD1
V gene: TRBV4-1
clone size: .
CDR3 DNA: TGCGCCAGCAGCCCGGACAGGGCTGTACAATCCTACGAGCAGTACTTC
CDR3 protein: CASSPDRAVQSYEQYF

J gene: TRBJ1-2
D gene: .
V gene: TRBV6-5
clone size: .
CDR3 DNA: TGTGCCAGCAGTTACGAGAGAGTTTCTGGCTACACCTTC
CDR3 protein: CASSYERVSGYTF

J gene: TRBJ1-1
D gene: .
V gene: TRBV11-3
clone size: .
CDR3 DNA: TGTGCCAGCAGCTTTGAGATGAACACTGAAGCTTTCTTT
CDR3 protein: CASSFEMNTEAFF

J gene: TRBJ1-5
D gene: .
V gene: TRBV18
clone size: .
CDR3 DNA: TGTGCCAGCTCACCCAGGGGCGGTCAGCCCCAGCATTTT
CDR3 protein: CASSPRGGQPQHF

J gene: TRBJ1-2
D gene: .
V gene: TRBV2
clone size: .
CDR3 DNA: TGTGCCAGCAGTGAAACCGGGTTTTATGGCTACACCTTC
CDR3 protein: CASSETGFYGYTF

J gene: TRBJ1-1
D gene: .
V gene: TRBV5-1
clone size: once
CDR3 DNA: TGCGCCAGCAGCCCATTCGACAGCCGGAACACTGAAGCTTTCTTT
CDR3 protein: CASSPFDSRNTEAFF

J gene: TRBJ1-1
D gene: .
V gene: TRBV9
clone size: .
CDR3 DNA: TGTGCCAGCAGCGTCGACCTTGAGGACACTGAAGCTTTCTTT
CDR3 protein: CASSVDLEDTEAFF

J gene: TRBJ2-3
D gene: TRBD2
V gene: TRBV7-6
clone size: .
CDR3 DNA: TGTGCCAGCAGCCTAGCGGGGGGGTCTTTATCTGTAGCAGATACGCAGTATTTT
CDR3 protein: CASSLAGGSLSVADTQYF

J gene: TRBJ1-1
D gene: TRBD1
V gene: TRBV11-2
clone size: few
CDR3 DNA: TGTGCCAGCAGCCTAGGAGGGGGCAGGGGTACGCCTGAAGCTTTCTTT
CDR3 protein: CASSLGGGRGTPEAFF

J gene: TRBJ2-3
D gene: .
V gene: TRBV2
clone size: .
CDR3 DNA: TGTGCCAGCCTCAGGGGTCCTTCCACAGATACGCAGTATTTT
CDR3 protein: CASLRGPSTDTQYF

J gene: TRBJ2-3
D gene: .
V gene: TRBV11-2
clone size: few
CDR3 DNA: TGTGCCAGCAGCTTCCCGGGTAGCGGCACAGATACGCAGTATTTT
CDR3 protein: CASSFPGSGTDTQYF

J gene: TRBJ2-2
D gene: .
V gene: TRBV9
clone size: .
CDR3 DNA: TGTGCCAGCAGCGTAGGAGGGAAAGGCGCCGGGGAGCTGTTTTTT
CDR3 protein: CASSVGGKGAGELFF

J gene: TRBJ1-1
D gene: .
V gene: TRBV18
clone size: .
CDR3 DNA: TGTGCCAGCTCACCATGGAGTCCGGGAAGCCACATGAACACTGAAGCTTTCTTT
CDR3 protein: CASSPWSPGSHMNTEAFF

J gene: TRBJ2-7
D gene: .
V gene: TRBV4-1
clone size: .
CDR3 DNA: TGCGCCAGCAGCTTTATAGCGGGACAGGGTTACGAGCAGTACTTC
CDR3 protein: CASSFIAGQGYEQYF

J gene: TRBJ1-3
D gene: .
V gene: TRBV19
clone size: .
CDR3 DNA: TGTGCCAGTAGTATTACCGGACAGAACTCTGGAAACACCATATATTTT
CDR3 protein: CASSITGQNSGNTIYF

J gene: TRBJ1-1
D gene: .
V gene: TRBV9
clone size: once
CDR3 DNA: TGTGCCAGCAGCGTCTCGACAGAGTTATCCACTGAAGCTTTCTTT
CDR3 protein: CASSVSTELSTEAFF

J gene: TRBJ1-1
D gene: .
V gene: TRBV19
clone size: .
CDR3 DNA: TGTGCCAGTAGTATCCGCGGGGACAACACTGAAGCTTTCTTT
CDR3 protein: CASSIRGDNTEAFF

J gene: TRBJ2-3
D gene: .
V gene: TRBV29-1
clone size: .
CDR3 DNA: TGCAGCGTAGTGGGGGCAGGGACAGATACGCAGTATTTT
CDR3 protein: CSVVGAGTDTQYF

J gene: TRBJ1-6
D gene: TRBD1
V gene: TRBV5-6
clone size: .
CDR3 DNA: TGTGCCAGCAGTTGGGGACAGGAGAGCTCCTATAATTCACCCCTCCACTTT
CDR3 protein: CASSWGQESSYNSPLHF

J gene: TRBJ1-5
D gene: .
V gene: TRBV11-2
clone size: .
CDR3 DNA: TGTGCCAGCTCCCAGGGTCTCAATCAGCCCCAGCATTTT
CDR3 protein: CASSQGLNQPQHF

J gene: TRBJ2-1
D gene: .
V gene: TRBV5-6
clone size: .
CDR3 DNA: TGTGCCAGCAGCCGAACAGGGAGGGAGCACAATGAGCAGTTCTTC
CDR3 protein: CASSRTGREHNEQFF